A single sample gave rise to the 4 T cell receptor beta chains below, sequenced in a study of radiotherapy plus CTLA-4 blockade in lung cancer. Repertoires were generated with immunoSEQ multiplex PCR, while TCRdb's copy carries only in-frame clones and drops some. Of over 75,000 clones in the sample, around 82% were seen once. The sample here was peripheral blood, taken from a patient treated with radiotherapy plus ipilimumab. These TCRs come from a human donor with non-small cell lung cancer who had stable disease on radiotherapy plus ipilimumab.

This clone occurred once. This sequence joins TRBV5-1 and TRBJ2-7; D assignment may be TRBD1 or TRBD2 (5 bases each). CDR3 length equals 14 residues. V lost 3 bases, J lost 7 bases, and 17 bases lay in between. Germline CDR1 is SGHRS and CDR2 is YFSETQ. The CDR3, as DNA: TGCGCCAGCAGCTCCGGGGCAGGGCCCCTAGAGCAGTACTTC. Translation: CASSSGAGPLEQYF.

The rearrangement links TRBV2 to TRBJ2-2; maybe TRBD1 (6 bases). Germline CDR1 is SNHLY and CDR2 is FYNNEI. The V gene lost 7 bases and the J gene lost 6 bases, with 18 bases spanning the gap. The CDR3 contains 15 residues. CDR3 in DNA: TGTGCCAGCACGAGGGGGTACAGAATGGCCGGGGAGCTGTTTTTT. It translates to CASTRGYRMAGELFF.

The chain employs TRBV18 and TRBJ2-5; 10 bases align to TRBD1. Germline loops: CDR1 KGHSH, CDR2 LQKENI. Germline trimming cut 2 bases from V and 4 bases from J; bases unmatched to any gene: 4. CDR3 length: 15 residues. CDR3 nucleotide sequence: TGTGCCAGCTCACCATCCCGGGACAGGGGAGAGACCCAGTACTTC. Residues: CASSPSRDRGETQYF.

This clone has a handful of counts. The V gene is TRBV7-6, the J gene TRBJ1-3; maybe TRBD1 (6 bases). V shed 5 bases and J shed 5 bases, with 16 bases lying between them. CDR1 and CDR2 (germline): SGHVS, FNYEAQ. This CDR3 comprises 15 residues. This CDR3 is CASSLRQDPRNTIYF. Written as DNA, the CDR3 is TGTGCCAGCAGCCTCAGACAGGATCCACGAAACACCATATATTTT.